The 2 T cell receptor beta chains reported below all come from one sample, sequenced in a study of follicular helper T cells after annual influenza vaccination. Time point here: 2015-2016 season, pre-vaccination. The protocol was immunoSEQ multiplex PCR, while the TCRdb copy is restricted to in-frame clones and leaves out a portion. The repertoire consists of about 9,200 clones, with 70% to 85% occurring once and the leading ten covering less than 2%. Sequenced here: CXCR5+ CD38- circulating T follicular helper cells from blood, sampled on the day of influenza vaccination. The subset is: circulating Tfh, non-naive CD4+CXCR5+PD-1+ (ICOS+CD38+ or ICOS-CD38-). Receptor source: an adult who received the influenza vaccine.

The chain recombines TRBV14 with TRBJ2-7; D is unresolved. Germline CDR1 SGHDN, CDR2 FVKESK. This CDR3 has 12 amino acids. Trimming cost V 7 bases and J 2 bases, with 9 bases left between them. CDR3 nucleotide sequence: TGTGCCAGCATCCCAATCCCCTACGAGCAGTACTTC. Encoded protein: CASIPIPYEQYF.

The chain employs TRBV9 and TRBJ2-3, with TRBD2 as a possible D gene (6 bases). V was shortened by 3 bases and J by 3 bases, with 14 bases between the two germline ends. CDR3 length: 15 amino acids. Germline CDR1 SGDLS, CDR2 YYNGEE. CDR3 loop: CASSGGVFRTDTQYF. Here the CDR3 DNA reads TGTGCCAGCAGCGGGGGGGTATTTAGGACAGATACGCAGTATTTT. Based on the CDR3 plus reference TRBV9 and TRBJ2-3, the full variable domain is DSGVTQTPKHLITATGQRVTLRCSPRSGDLSVYWYQQSLDQGLQFLIQYYNGEERAKGNILERFSAQQFPDLHSELNLSSLELGDSALYFCASSGGVFRTDTQYFGPGTRLTVL.